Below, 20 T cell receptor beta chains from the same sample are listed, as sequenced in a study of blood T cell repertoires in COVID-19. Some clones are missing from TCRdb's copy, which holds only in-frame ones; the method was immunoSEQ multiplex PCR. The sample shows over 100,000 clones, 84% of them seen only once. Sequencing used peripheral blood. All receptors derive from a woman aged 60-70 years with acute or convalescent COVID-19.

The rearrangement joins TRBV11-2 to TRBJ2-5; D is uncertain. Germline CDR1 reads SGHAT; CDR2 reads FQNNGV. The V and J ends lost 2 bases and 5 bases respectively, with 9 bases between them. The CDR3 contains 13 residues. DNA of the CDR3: TGTGCCAGCAGCTTATCGGTCGAGGAGACCCAGTACTTC. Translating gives CASSLSVEETQYF.

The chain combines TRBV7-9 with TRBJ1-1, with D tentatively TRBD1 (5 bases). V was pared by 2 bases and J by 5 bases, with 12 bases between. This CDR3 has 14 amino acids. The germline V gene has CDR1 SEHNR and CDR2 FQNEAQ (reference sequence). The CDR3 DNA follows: TGTGCCAGCAGCTTAAGTCAGGGAGGGACTGAAGCTTTCTTT. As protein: CASSLSQGGTEAFF.

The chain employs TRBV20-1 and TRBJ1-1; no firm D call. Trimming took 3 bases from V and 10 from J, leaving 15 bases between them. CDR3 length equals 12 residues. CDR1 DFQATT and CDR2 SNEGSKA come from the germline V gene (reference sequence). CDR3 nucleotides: TGCAGTGCTAGTTCTCCGACTTACGCAGCTTTCTTT. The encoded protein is CSASSPTYAAFF.

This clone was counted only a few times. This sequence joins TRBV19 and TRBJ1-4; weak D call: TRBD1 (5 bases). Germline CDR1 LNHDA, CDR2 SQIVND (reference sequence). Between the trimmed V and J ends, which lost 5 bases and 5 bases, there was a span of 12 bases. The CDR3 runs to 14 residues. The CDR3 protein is CASSFDSLNEKLFF. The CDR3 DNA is TGTGCCAGTAGTTTCGACAGCTTAAATGAAAAACTGTTTTTT.

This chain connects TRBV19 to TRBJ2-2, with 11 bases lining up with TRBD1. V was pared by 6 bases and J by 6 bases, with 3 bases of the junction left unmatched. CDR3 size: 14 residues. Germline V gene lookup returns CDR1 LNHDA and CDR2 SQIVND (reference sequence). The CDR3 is CASRRTGGSGELFF. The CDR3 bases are TGTGCCAGTAGACGGACAGGGGGCTCCGGGGAGCTGTTTTTT.

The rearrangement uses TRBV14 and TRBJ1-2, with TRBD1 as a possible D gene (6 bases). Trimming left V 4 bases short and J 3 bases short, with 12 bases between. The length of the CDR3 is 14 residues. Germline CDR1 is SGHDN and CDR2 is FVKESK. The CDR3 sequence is CASSLSGADYGYTF. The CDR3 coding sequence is TGTGCCAGCAGCCTTTCAGGGGCTGACTATGGCTACACCTTC.

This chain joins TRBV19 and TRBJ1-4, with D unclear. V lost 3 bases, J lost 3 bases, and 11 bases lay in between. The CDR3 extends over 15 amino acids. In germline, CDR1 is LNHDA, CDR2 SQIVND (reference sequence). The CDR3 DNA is TGTGCCAGTAGTATCCATCGGCAGGCTAATGAAAAACTGTTTTTT. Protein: CASSIHRQANEKLFF. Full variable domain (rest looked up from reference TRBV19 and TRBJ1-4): DGGITQSPKYLFRKEGQNVTLSCEQNLNHDAMYWYRQDPGQGLRLIYYSQIVNDFQKGDIAEGYSVSREKKESFPLTVTSAQKNPTAFYLCASSIHRQANEKLFFGSGTQLSVL.

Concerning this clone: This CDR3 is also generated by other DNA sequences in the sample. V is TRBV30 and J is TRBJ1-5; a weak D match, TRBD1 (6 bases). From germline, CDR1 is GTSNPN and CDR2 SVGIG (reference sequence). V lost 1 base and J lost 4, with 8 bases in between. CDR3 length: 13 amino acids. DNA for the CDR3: TGTGCCTGGAGTGGACAGGATAATCAGCCCCAGCATTTT. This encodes CAWSGQDNQPQHF.

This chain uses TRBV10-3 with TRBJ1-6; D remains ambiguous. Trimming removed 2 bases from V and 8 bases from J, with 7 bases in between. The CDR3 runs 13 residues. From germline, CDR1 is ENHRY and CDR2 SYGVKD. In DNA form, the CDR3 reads TGTGCCATCAGTGAGGGCAATCATTCACCCCTCCACTTT. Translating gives CAISEGNHSPLHF.

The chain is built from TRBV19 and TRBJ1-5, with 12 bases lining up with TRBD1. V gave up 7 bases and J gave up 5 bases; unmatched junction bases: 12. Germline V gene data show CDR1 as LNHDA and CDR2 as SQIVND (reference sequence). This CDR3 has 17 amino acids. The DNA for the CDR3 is TGTGCCAGTACCAACCCGGGACAGGGGGCCTTGGATCAGCCCCAGCATTTT. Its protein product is CASTNPGQGALDQPQHF.

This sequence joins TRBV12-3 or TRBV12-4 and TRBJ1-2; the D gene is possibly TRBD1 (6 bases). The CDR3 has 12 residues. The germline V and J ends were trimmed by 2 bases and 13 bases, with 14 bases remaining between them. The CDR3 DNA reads TGTGCCAGCAGTTTACTCCTAGGGGGGGTCACCTTC. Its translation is CASSLLLGGVTF.

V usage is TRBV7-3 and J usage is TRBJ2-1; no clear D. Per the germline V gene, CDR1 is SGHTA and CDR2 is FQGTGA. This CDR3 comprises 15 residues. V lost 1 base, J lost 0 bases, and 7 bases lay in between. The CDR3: CASSLRPGSYNEQFF. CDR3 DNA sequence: TGTGCCAGCAGCTTAAGGCCAGGCTCCTACAATGAGCAGTTCTTC. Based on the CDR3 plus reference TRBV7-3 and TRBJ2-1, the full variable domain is GAGVSQTPSNKVTEKGKYVELRCDPISGHTALYWYRQSLGQGPEFLIYFQGTGAADDSGLPNDRFFAVRPEGSVSTLKIQRTERGDSAVYLCASSLRPGSYNEQFFGPGTRLTVL.

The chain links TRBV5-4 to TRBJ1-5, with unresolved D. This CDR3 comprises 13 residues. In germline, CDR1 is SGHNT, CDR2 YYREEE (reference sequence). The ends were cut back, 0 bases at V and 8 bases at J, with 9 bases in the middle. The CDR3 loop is CASSLVPGEPQHF. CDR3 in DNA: TGTGCCAGCAGCTTGGTTCCCGGAGAGCCCCAGCATTTT. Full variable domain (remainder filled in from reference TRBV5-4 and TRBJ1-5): ETGVTQSPTHLIKTRGQQVTLRCSSQSGHNTVSWYQQALGQGPQFIFQYYREEENGRGNFPPRFSGLQFPNYSSELNVNALELDDSALYLCASSLVPGEPQHFGDGTRLSIL.

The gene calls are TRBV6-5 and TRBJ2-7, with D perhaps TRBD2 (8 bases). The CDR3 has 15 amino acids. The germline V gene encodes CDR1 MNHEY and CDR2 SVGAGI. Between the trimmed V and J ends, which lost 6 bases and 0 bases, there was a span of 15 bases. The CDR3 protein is CASRRGRGASYEQYV. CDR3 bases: TGTGCCAGCAGGAGGGGGCGGGGGGCCTCCTACGAGCAGTACGTC.

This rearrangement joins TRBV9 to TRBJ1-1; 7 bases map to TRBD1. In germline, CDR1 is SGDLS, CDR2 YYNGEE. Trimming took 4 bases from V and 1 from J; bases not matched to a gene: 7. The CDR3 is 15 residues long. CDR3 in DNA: TGTGCCAGCAGCCCCCAGGGACAGCAGAACACTGAAGCTTTCTTT. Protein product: CASSPQGQQNTEAFF.

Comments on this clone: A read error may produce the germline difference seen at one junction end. CDR3 nucleotides: TGTGCCAGTAGTACCCGGACTTATGGTACTATTTACTTC. Translating gives CASSTRTYGTIYF. This chain uses TRBV19 with TRBJ1-2, with D unresolved. The CDR3 contains 13 residues. Germline CDR1 reads LNHDA; CDR2 reads SQIVND (reference sequence).

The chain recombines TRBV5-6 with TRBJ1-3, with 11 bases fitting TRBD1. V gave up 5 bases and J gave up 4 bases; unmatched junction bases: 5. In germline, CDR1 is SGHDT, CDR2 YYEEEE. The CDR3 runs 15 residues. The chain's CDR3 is CASRYGQGAGNTIYF. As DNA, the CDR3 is TGTGCCAGCAGATATGGACAGGGGGCAGGAAACACCATATATTTT.

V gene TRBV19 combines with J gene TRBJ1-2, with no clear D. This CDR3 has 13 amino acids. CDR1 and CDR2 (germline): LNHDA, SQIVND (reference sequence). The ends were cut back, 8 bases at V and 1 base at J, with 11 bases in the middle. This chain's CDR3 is CASARLNNYGYTF. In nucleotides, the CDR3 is TGTGCCAGTGCCAGGCTAAATAACTATGGCTACACCTTC.

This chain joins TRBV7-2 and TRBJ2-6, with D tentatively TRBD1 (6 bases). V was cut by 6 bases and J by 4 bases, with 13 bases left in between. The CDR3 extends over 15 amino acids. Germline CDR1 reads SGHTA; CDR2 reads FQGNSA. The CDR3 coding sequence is TGTGCCAGCAGAACTACAGGGTCAGGGGCCAACGTCCTGACTTTC. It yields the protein CASRTTGSGANVLTF.

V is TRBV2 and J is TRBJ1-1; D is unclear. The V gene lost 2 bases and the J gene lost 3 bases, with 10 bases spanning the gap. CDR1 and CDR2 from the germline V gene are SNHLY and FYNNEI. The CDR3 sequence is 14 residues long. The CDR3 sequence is CASSERGRYTEAFF. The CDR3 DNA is TGTGCCAGCAGTGAACGGGGTCGGTACACTGAAGCTTTCTTT.